The rows below give T cell receptor beta chains drawn from one sample of a study of cytomegalovirus exposure and HLA in healthy donors. Sequencing was performed with immunoSEQ multiplex PCR; in TCRdb, only in-frame clones are kept and a portion is missing. The sample carries around 180,000 clones, around 80% recorded once. Specimen: PBMCs. All receptors derive from a man between 18 and 29 years old in good health and CMV-seronegative. Each CDR3 is given with its conserved first and last residue. D genes are given only for firm matches. The listing skips clone size in some rows; elsewhere it reads once, few, many or a size class.

D gene,V gene,clone size,J gene,CDR3 protein,CDR3 DNA
TRBD1,TRBV7-6,.,TRBJ1-1,CASSYDRETEAFF,TGTGCCAGCAGTTATGACAGGGAAACTGAAGCTTTCTTT
.,TRBV23-1,.,TRBJ2-1,CASSQTPPETGRYNEQFF,TGCGCCAGCAGTCAAACCCCCCCCGAGACAGGCAGGTACAATGAGCAGTTCTTC
TRBD1,TRBV12-5,.,TRBJ1-5,CASGGTARWSNQPQHF,TGTGCTAGTGGGGGGACAGCCAGATGGAGCAATCAGCCCCAGCATTTT
TRBD2,TRBV19,.,TRBJ2-1,CASRKSSGGPGEQFF,TGTGCCAGTAGGAAGTCTAGCGGGGGGCCGGGGGAGCAGTTCTTC
TRBD1,TRBV7-8,.,TRBJ2-4,CASSLKPPRQGLDIQYF,TGTGCCAGCAGCTTAAAACCGCCGCGACAGGGTTTGGACATTCAGTACTTC
.,TRBV15,.,TRBJ1-1,CATSRDMGASAEAFF,TGTGCCACCAGCAGAGATATGGGGGCCTCGGCTGAAGCTTTCTTT
TRBD1,TRBV19,.,TRBJ1-2,CASSIFRGQGYTF,TGTGCCAGTAGTATCTTCAGGGGGCAAGGCTACACCTTC
.,TRBV10-2,.,TRBJ1-6,CASMGGDYNSPLHF,TGCGCCAGCATGGGGGGTGACTATAATTCACCCCTCCACTTT
.,TRBV2,once,TRBJ2-3,CASSEVRLSTDTQYF,TGTGCCAGCAGTGAAGTAAGACTCAGCACAGATACGCAGTATTTT
.,TRBV29-1,.,TRBJ2-5,CSALQETQYF,TGCAGCGCCCTCCAAGAGACCCAGTACTTC